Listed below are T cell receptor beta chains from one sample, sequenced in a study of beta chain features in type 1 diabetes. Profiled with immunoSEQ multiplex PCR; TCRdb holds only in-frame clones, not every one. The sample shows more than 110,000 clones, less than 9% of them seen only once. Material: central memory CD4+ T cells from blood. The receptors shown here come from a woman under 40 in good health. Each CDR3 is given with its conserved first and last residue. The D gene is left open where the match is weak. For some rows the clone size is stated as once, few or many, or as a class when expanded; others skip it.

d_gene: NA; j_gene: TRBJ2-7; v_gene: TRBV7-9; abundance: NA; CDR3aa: CASSLGDWDEQYF; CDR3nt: TGTGCCAGCAGCTTAGGGGACTGGGACGAGCAGTACTTC
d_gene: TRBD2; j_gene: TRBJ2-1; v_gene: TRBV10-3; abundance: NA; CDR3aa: CAISGTGTSGNEQFF; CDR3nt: TGTGCCATCAGTGGAACCGGGACTAGCGGGAATGAGCAGTTCTTC
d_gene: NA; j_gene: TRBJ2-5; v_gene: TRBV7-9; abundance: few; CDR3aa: CASSSGTTYQETQYF; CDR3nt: TGTGCCAGCAGCTCTGGGACAACATACCAAGAGACCCAGTACTTC
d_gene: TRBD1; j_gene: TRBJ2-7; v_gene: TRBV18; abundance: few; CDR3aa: CASSPQKGTAYEQYF; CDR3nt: TGTGCCAGCTCACCACAGAAAGGGACAGCCTACGAGCAGTACTTC
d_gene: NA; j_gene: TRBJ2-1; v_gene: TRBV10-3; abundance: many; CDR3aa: CAIRHGSIYNEQFF; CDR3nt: TGTGCCATCAGACATGGGAGTATCTACAATGAGCAGTTCTTC
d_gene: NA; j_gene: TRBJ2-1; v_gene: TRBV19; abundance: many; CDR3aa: CASSEGARNEQFF; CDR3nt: TGTGCCAGTAGCGAGGGAGCTCGCAATGAGCAGTTCTTC
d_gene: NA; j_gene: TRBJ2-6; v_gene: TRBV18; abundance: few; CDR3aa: CASSPMGSAGANVLTF; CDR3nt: TGTGCCAGCTCACCAATGGGGAGCGCTGGGGCCAACGTCCTGACTTTC
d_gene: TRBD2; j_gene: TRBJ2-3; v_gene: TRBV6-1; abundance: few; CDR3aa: CASSEGAGAYTDTQYF; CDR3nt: TGTGCCAGCAGTGAAGGGGCGGGAGCATACACAGATACGCAGTATTTT
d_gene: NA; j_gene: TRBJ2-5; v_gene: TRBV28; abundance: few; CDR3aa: CASSLSLGPGDQETQYF; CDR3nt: TGTGCCAGCAGTTTATCACTTGGGCCAGGGGATCAAGAGACCCAGTACTTC
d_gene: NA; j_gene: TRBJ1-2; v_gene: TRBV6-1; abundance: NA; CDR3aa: CASSADRSVYGYTF; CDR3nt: TGTGCCAGCAGTGCAGACAGGAGTGTCTATGGCTACACCTTC
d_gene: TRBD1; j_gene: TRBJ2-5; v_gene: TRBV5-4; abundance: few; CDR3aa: CASSLQGAQETQYF; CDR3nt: TGTGCCAGCAGCTTACAGGGGGCCCAAGAGACCCAGTACTTC
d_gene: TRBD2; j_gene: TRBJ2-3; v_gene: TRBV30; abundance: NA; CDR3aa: CAWRGLAGADTQYF; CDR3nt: TGTGCCTGGAGAGGGCTAGCGGGGGCAGATACGCAGTATTTT
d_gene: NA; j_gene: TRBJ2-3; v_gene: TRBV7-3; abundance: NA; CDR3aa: CASSLTSETDTQYF; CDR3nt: TGTGCCAGCAGCTTAACTAGCGAGACAGATACGCAGTATTTT
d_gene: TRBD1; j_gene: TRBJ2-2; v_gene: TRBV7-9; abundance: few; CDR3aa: CASSFRQGDPDTGELFF; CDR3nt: TGTGCCAGCAGCTTTCGGCAGGGGGACCCCGACACCGGGGAGCTGTTTTTT
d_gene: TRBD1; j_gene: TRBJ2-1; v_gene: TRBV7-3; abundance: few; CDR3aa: CASSFYRGQGGYNEQFF; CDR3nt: TGTGCCAGCAGCTTTTATAGGGGACAGGGAGGGTACAATGAGCAGTTCTTC
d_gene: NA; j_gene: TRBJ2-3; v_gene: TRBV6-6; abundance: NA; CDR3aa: CASSVGGTDTQYF; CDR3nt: TGTGCCAGCAGTGTCGGGGGCACAGATACGCAGTATTTT
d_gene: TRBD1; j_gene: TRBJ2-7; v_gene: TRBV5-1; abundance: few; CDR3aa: CASSLWTGPSYEQYF; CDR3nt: TGCGCCAGCAGCTTGTGGACAGGACCCTCCTACGAGCAGTACTTC
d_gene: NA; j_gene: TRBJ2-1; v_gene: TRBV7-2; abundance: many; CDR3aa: CASSRDFRGEQFF; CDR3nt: TGTGCCAGCAGCCGGGACTTTAGGGGTGAGCAGTTCTTC